This T cell receptor beta chain is drawn from a study of OX40 agonist ivuxolimab in advanced cancers. Clones were read by immunoSEQ multiplex PCR, and TCRdb kept only the in-frame ones, dropping some. The sample shows tens of thousands of clones, about four fifths of them seen only once. Germline values: CDR1 MNHEY, CDR2 SVGAGI. The CDR3 extends over 14 amino acids. With 6 bases removed from V and 7 bases from J, the gap between germline ends came to 15 bases. The sequence was obtained from an adult with an advanced solid tumor such as melanoma, head and neck, liver or kidney cancer. The sequencing used CD4+ or CD8+ T cells sorted from blood, collected in a trial of the OX40 agonist ivuxolimab. The chain couples TRBV6-5 to TRBJ2-2; D gene uncertain. In DNA form, the CDR3 reads TGTGCCAGCAGCGCCCTGCTGGGCTTCGGGGAGCTGTTTTTT. Protein: CASSALLGFGELFF.